What follows are 20 T cell receptor beta chains derived from one specimen sequenced in a study of post-analysis software for immune sequencing data. Broader study findings: When patients were compared with controls, a handful of TRBV segments were more frequent, TRBV5-6, TRBV5-1 and TRBV20-1 among them.

Sequencing libraries made from TCR beta cDNA carried unique molecular identifiers. TCRdb re-analysed the PCR reads in MiXCR, keeping a single row per CDR3 protein. The sample contains some 800,000 distinct CDR3 sequences, more than 45% of which appear only once. These receptors have no known antigen. Input material: blood. The receptor set was obtained from a girl under 18 with multiple sclerosis.

The chain carries TRBV7-9 and TRBJ2-6; 7 bases line up with TRBD1. This CDR3 spans 18 amino acids. Germline V CDR1 and CDR2: SEHNR, FQNEAQ (reference sequence). J was trimmed by 0 bases and V by 5 bases; bases with no gene match: 10. CDR3 sequence (DNA): TGTGCCAGCAGCAGGGGACAGCCAGCCTTCTCTGGGGCCAACGTCCTGACTTTC. Protein product: CASSRGQPAFSGANVLTF.

This chain connects TRBV20-1 to TRBJ2-3, with 12 bases identical to TRBD2. V lost 5 bases to trimming and J lost 1 base; unmatched junction nucleotides: 4. CDR3 length: 15 amino acids. Per the germline V gene, CDR1 is DFQATT and CDR2 is SNEGSKA (reference sequence). DNA of the CDR3: TGCAGTGCTTACCGGACTAGCGGGGGCACAGATACGCAGTATTTT. As protein: CSAYRTSGGTDTQYF.

This clonotype has a handful of counts. The CDR3 region is CASSITSYEQYF. Written as DNA, the CDR3 is TGTGCCAGCAGCATTACTTCCTACGAGCAGTACTTC. The chain links TRBV7-2 to TRBJ2-7; no firm D call. The germline V gene has CDR1 SGHTA and CDR2 FQGNSA. Trimming shortened V by 5 bases and J by 1 base, and 6 bases separated the two germline ends. The CDR3 covers 12 residues.

This clonotype has just a few counts. The chain employs TRBV27 and TRBJ2-7; no reliable D call. This CDR3 has 13 residues. Per the germline V gene, CDR1 is MNHEY and CDR2 is SMNVEV (reference sequence). V lost 0 bases and J lost 6, with 9 bases in between. The CDR3 nucleotides read TGTGCCAGCAGTTTATCGAGCCTCGGCGAGCAGTACTTC. It translates to CASSLSSLGEQYF.

The rearrangement uses TRBV20-1 and TRBJ1-3; D might be TRBD1 (6 bases). V was cut by 5 bases and J by 0 bases, with 14 bases left in between. This CDR3 is 15 amino acids long. Germline V CDR1 and CDR2: DFQATT, SNEGSKA (reference sequence). The CDR3: CSAGRGGLSGNTIYF. The DNA for the CDR3 is TGCAGTGCTGGGCGGGGGGGGCTCTCTGGAAACACCATATATTTT.

The J gene is TRBJ2-7, the V gene TRBV2, with D possibly matching TRBD2 (6 bases). The germline V gene encodes CDR1 SNHLY and CDR2 FYNNEI. The CDR3 contains 15 residues. V was clipped by 3 bases and J by 1 base, with 13 bases between them. CDR3 amino acids: CASSDPGGGSYEQYF. CDR3 bases: TGTGCCAGCAGTGACCCCGGGGGTGGTTCCTACGAGCAGTACTTC.

This chain links TRBV29-1 with TRBJ2-1; 12 bases are shared with TRBD2. The CDR3 contains 16 residues. Germline V gives CDR1 SQVTM, CDR2 ANQGSEA. V lost 2 bases and J lost 6; bases outside the gene matches: 8. Here the CDR3 DNA reads TGCAGCGTTGAAAAGCGGACTAGCGGGGCTCCCAATGAGCAGTTCTTC. Its translation: CSVEKRTSGAPNEQFF.

This clonotype was recorded a few times. This chain uses TRBV5-1 with TRBJ2-7, with 8 bases fitting TRBD1. V trimming: 4 bases; J trimming: 0 bases; junction bases outside the gene matches: 6. The CDR3 extends over 15 amino acids. CDR1 is SGHRS and CDR2 is YFSETQ in the germline V gene. CDR3 nucleotide sequence: TGCGCCAGCAGCCCAGGGACAGGCGTCTCCTACGAGCAGTACTTC. The encoded protein is CASSPGTGVSYEQYF.

This clonotype was seen a few times. This chain connects TRBV20-1 to TRBJ2-3; 10 bases are a match to TRBD1. The V segment lost 3 bases and the J segment 5 bases; nucleotides outside the gene matches: 8. The CDR3 runs 15 residues. CDR1 and CDR2 from the germline V gene are DFQATT and SNEGSKA (reference sequence). The DNA of the CDR3 is TGCAGTGCTAGCTCTGACAGGGGGCATGGAGATACGCAGTATTTT. Translated, it gives CSASSDRGHGDTQYF.

This clonotype was detected only a few times. V usage is TRBV29-1 and J usage is TRBJ2-7; D unresolved. Germline CDR1 SQVTM, CDR2 ANQGSEA. Deletions cut 0 bases from V and 2 bases from J, with 8 bases between. The CDR3 is 13 residues long. The CDR3 coding sequence is TGCAGCGTTGAAGAGGACGGCACCTACGAGCAGTACTTC. It encodes CSVEEDGTYEQYF.

The V call is TRBV29-1, the J call TRBJ2-2; 7 nucleotides align to TRBD1. In germline, CDR1 is SQVTM, CDR2 ANQGSEA. J was trimmed by 0 bases and V by 6 bases; bases with no gene match: 13. This CDR3 is built from 17 residues. CDR3 sequence (DNA): TGCAGCGTGGGGACAGCTCGAGGCAAATCGAACACCGGGGAGCTGTTTTTT. Amino acids: CSVGTARGKSNTGELFF.

This clonotype was observed many times. The chain carries TRBV5-1 and TRBJ2-3; a weak D match, TRBD1 (5 bases). The CDR3 length is 14 residues. Germline V CDR1 and CDR2: SGHRS, YFSETQ. V was pared by 0 bases and J by 0 bases, with 5 bases between. The CDR3 DNA is TGCGCCAGCAGCTTGGGACAGAGCACAGATACGCAGTATTTT. Protein: CASSLGQSTDTQYF.

This clonotype was seen more than once but under ten times. The chain recombines TRBV2 with TRBJ1-5, with 7 bases lining up with TRBD1. Germline V lookup: CDR1 SNHLY, CDR2 FYNNEI. The trim removed 6 bases at V and 2 bases at J, leaving 7 bases unmatched. This CDR3 is 15 amino acids long. Here the CDR3 reads CASSRQGQGNQPQHF. In DNA form, the CDR3 reads TGTGCCAGCAGCCGACAGGGCCAGGGCAATCAGCCCCAGCATTTT.

In its sample, this clonotype was seen a few times. This chain joins TRBV29-1 and TRBJ2-7; no clear D. CDR1 and CDR2 (germline): SQVTM, ANQGSEA. The ends were cut back, 6 bases at V and 2 bases at J, with 17 bases in the middle. CDR3 size: 14 residues. CDR3 nucleotide sequence: TGCAGCGTAGTTGAGGCCCCGAGTCCCTACGAGCAGTACTTC. Amino acid sequence: CSVVEAPSPYEQYF.

The table lists this clonotype with a few counts. The rearrangement joins TRBV29-1 to TRBJ2-5, with 10 bases identical to TRBD2. V lost 3 bases to trimming and J lost 5 bases; unmatched junction nucleotides: 9. The germline CDR1 and CDR2 sequences are SQVTM and ANQGSEA. The CDR3 has 15 residues. The CDR3 here is CSVERLAGAVETQYF. For the CDR3, the DNA is TGCAGCGTTGAGCGGCTAGCGGGAGCAGTGGAGACCCAGTACTTC.

A single count supports this clonotype. The rearrangement joins TRBV10-3 to TRBJ1-1, with 7 bases lining up with TRBD1. The V gene end was trimmed by 7 bases and the J gene end by 0 bases; junction bases not matched to a gene: 5. This CDR3 contains 14 residues. The germline gives CDR1 ENHRY, CDR2 SYGVKD. The CDR3 protein is CAIKKGGMNTEAFF. As DNA, the CDR3 is TGTGCCATCAAGAAAGGGGGCATGAACACTGAAGCTTTCTTT.

This chain connects TRBV27 to TRBJ2-4; D perhaps matches TRBD1 (5 bases). The closer fit of TRBJ2-7 to the DNA end suggests the J call may be wrong. Per the germline V gene, CDR1 is MNHEY and CDR2 is SMNVEV (reference sequence). CDR3 size: 16 residues. In nucleotides, the CDR3 is TGTGCCTCCAAAGGGGCCCCTGGACGGTACACCTACGAGCAGTACTTC. Amino acids: CASKGAPGRYTYEQYF.

This clonotype was found a few times. This chain joins TRBV6-6 and TRBJ2-7; maybe TRBD1 (6 bases). Germline lookup yields CDR1 MNHNY and CDR2 SVGAGI (reference sequence). V lost 8 bases to trimming and J lost 7 bases, with 18 bases between them. The CDR3 totals 13 residues. CDR3 coding DNA: TGTGCCAGCCTGGCCGCAGGGGCTGAAGAGCAGTACTTC. It translates to CASLAAGAEEQYF.

The rearrangement links TRBV5-1 to TRBJ2-2; D call uncertain. Trimming shortened V by 0 bases and J by 9 bases, and 3 bases separated the two germline ends. The CDR3 spans 11 residues. CDR1 is SGHRS, CDR2 YFSETQ, per germline. DNA of the CDR3: TGCGCCAGCAGCTTGGGCTGGGAGCTGTTTTTT. Amino acids: CASSLGWELFF.

The gene calls are TRBV29-1 and TRBJ2-3; 8 nucleotides align to TRBD1. Trimming at V came to 1 base and at J to 2 bases, leaving 5 bases not matched to a gene. This CDR3 spans 15 amino acids. CDR1 and CDR2 from the germline V gene are SQVTM and ANQGSEA. CDR3 amino acids: CSVEAGGPNTDTQYF. The CDR3 region has the DNA TGCAGCGTTGAAGCAGGGGGCCCGAACACAGATACGCAGTATTTT.